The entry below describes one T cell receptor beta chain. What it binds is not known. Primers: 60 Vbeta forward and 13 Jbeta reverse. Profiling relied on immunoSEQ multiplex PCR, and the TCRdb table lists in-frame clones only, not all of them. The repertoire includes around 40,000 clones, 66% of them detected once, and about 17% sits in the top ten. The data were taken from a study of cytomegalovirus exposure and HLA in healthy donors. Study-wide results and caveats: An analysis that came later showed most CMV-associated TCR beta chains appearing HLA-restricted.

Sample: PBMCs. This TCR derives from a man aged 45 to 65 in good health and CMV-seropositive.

The CDR3, as DNA: TGTGCCAGCAGTTTAGCGGGGGGGACAGATACGCAGTATTTT. Its protein is CASSLAGGTDTQYF. The J gene is TRBJ2-3, the V gene TRBV28; 9 bases agree with TRBD2. Germline V lookup: CDR1 MDHEN, CDR2 SYDVKM. V was pared by 2 bases and J by 3 bases, with 0 bases of the junction left unmatched. The CDR3 contains 14 residues.